The 32 T cell receptor beta chains given below trace back to one sample, sequenced in a study of OX40 agonist ivuxolimab in advanced cancers. Clones were read by immunoSEQ multiplex PCR, and TCRdb kept only the in-frame ones, dropping some. There are some 33,000 clones in the sample; more than 75% occur only once, and about a fifth lies in the top ten. The source was CD4+ or CD8+ T cells sorted from blood, collected in a trial of the OX40 agonist ivuxolimab. The receptors derive from an adult with an advanced solid tumor such as melanoma, head and neck, liver or kidney cancer.

The V and J genes are TRBV5-1 and TRBJ2-1; 9 nucleotides line up with TRBD2. Germline CDR1 and CDR2: SGHRS and YFSETQ. The CDR3 length is 14 residues. J gave up 8 bases and V 4 bases, and 7 bases lay outside the gene matches. Here the CDR3 DNA reads TGCGCCAGCAGCGCCGGGACTAGCATCGATGAGCAGTTCTTC. The encoded protein is CASSAGTSIDEQFF.

This sequence joins TRBV19 and TRBJ2-7; 9 bases agree with TRBD1. The CDR3 is 15 residues long. Per germline, CDR1 LNHDA and CDR2 SQIVND (reference sequence). With 4 bases clipped from V and 2 bases from J, the junction kept 6 bases outside the gene matches. The CDR3, as DNA: TGTGCCAGTAGTACCTCCGGGACAGGGACCTACGAGCAGTACTTC. This gives the protein CASSTSGTGTYEQYF. Looking up the rest from reference TRBV19 and TRBJ2-7 gives the full variable domain: DGGITQSPKYLFRKEGQNVTLSCEQNLNHDAMYWYRQDPGQGLRLIYYSQIVNDFQKGDIAEGYSVSREKKESFPLTVTSAQKNPTAFYLCASSTSGTGTYEQYFGPGTRLTVT.

V and J are TRBV5-8 and TRBJ1-2; the match to TRBD1 covers 10 bases. The ends lost 3 bases at V and 2 bases at J; junction bases unmatched: 13. Germline CDR1 is SGHTS and CDR2 is YDEGEE. The CDR3 contains 18 residues. The CDR3 here is CASSSLGGSTGGNYGYTF. The CDR3 DNA sequence: TGTGCCAGCAGCTCCCTGGGCGGGTCGACAGGGGGCAACTATGGCTACACCTTC.

The chain employs TRBV7-6 and TRBJ2-4; weak D call: TRBD1 (6 bases). This CDR3 region has 14 residues. Germline loops: CDR1 SGHVS, CDR2 FNYEAQ. With 5 bases removed from V and 7 bases from J, the gap between germline ends came to 15 bases. The CDR3 DNA sequence: TGTGCCAGCAGCCCTACGTCAGGGGTGAACATTCAGTACTTC. Translating gives CASSPTSGVNIQYF.

V is TRBV7-2 and J is TRBJ1-2, with 12 bases aligning to TRBD1. The germline V gene has CDR1 SGHTA and CDR2 FQGNSA. The junction had 11 bases not matched to a gene; V was cut back by 5 bases and J by 4 bases. CDR3 length: 17 residues. The CDR3 nucleotides are TGTGCCAGCAGCCCTGGTTCCGGGACAGGGGGCTCCTATGGCTACACCTTC. Translating it yields CASSPGSGTGGSYGYTF.

This clone was seen only a few times. The gene calls are TRBV28 and TRBJ2-3, with TRBD1 identical over 8 bases. Germline V gene lookup returns CDR1 MDHEN and CDR2 SYDVKM. The CDR3 length is 15 residues. Trimming cost V 5 bases and J 2 bases; bases outside gene matches: 6. The CDR3 coding sequence is TGTGCCAGCAGTCGACAGGGGCGAATCACAGATACGCAGTATTTT. This gives the protein CASSRQGRITDTQYF.

V and J are TRBV6-5 and TRBJ2-3; no reliable D call. The CDR3 is 13 residues long. Trimming pared 5 bases from V and 2 bases from J, leaving 8 bases between. From germline, CDR1 is MNHEY and CDR2 SVGAGI. The CDR3 sequence is CASSRHDTDTQYF. The CDR3 region has the DNA TGTGCCAGCAGTCGACATGACACAGATACGCAGTATTTT.

This rearrangement joins TRBV27 to TRBJ1-5; a possible D gene is TRBD1 (6 bases). The germline V and J ends were trimmed by 4 bases and 3 bases, with 13 bases remaining between them. This CDR3 has 15 amino acids. CDR1 and CDR2 (germline): MNHEY, SMNVEV (reference sequence). CDR3 DNA sequence: TGTGCCAGCAGTTATCGCCAGGGGAACAATCAGCCCCAGCATTTT. Residues: CASSYRQGNNQPQHF.

V usage is TRBV11-3 and J usage is TRBJ2-7; either TRBD1 or TRBD2 may supply D (7 bases each). Per the germline V gene, CDR1 is SGHNT and CDR2 is YENEEA. V was trimmed by 5 bases and J by 7 bases, leaving 15 bases between them. The CDR3 sequence is 13 residues long. The CDR3 loop reads CASSHRQGGEQYF. The CDR3 coding sequence is TGTGCCAGCAGCCACAGACAGGGAGGGGAGCAGTACTTC.

This chain links TRBV28 with TRBJ2-3; D is uncertain. The V and J ends lost 3 bases and 2 bases respectively, with 12 bases between them. The germline gives CDR1 MDHEN, CDR2 SYDVKM. The CDR3 has 15 amino acids. The chain's CDR3 is CASSLVYIHTDTQYF. The CDR3 nucleotides are TGTGCCAGCAGTTTGGTGTACATCCACACAGATACGCAGTATTTT.

V and J are TRBV5-1 and TRBJ2-1; 8 positions agree with TRBD2. Germline lookup yields CDR1 SGHRS and CDR2 YFSETQ. CDR3 length: 17 amino acids. V lost 0 bases to trimming and J lost 1 base; unmatched junction nucleotides: 6. The CDR3 bases are TGCGCCAGCAGCTTGGGGACCGGGACTAGGTCCTACAATGAGCAGTTCTTC. This codes for CASSLGTGTRSYNEQFF.

The J gene is TRBJ1-2, the V gene TRBV11-2, with TRBD1 matching 8 bases. J was trimmed by 0 bases and V by 3 bases; bases with no gene match: 9. The CDR3 is 17 residues long. Germline lookup yields CDR1 SGHAT and CDR2 FQNNGV. DNA for the CDR3: TGTGCCAGCAGCTTCGGACAGGGTCTTGCTCCTAACTATGGCTACACCTTC. It encodes CASSFGQGLAPNYGYTF. The full variable domain, completed using reference TRBV11-2 and TRBJ1-2, is EAGVAQSPRYKIIEKRQSVAFWCNPISGHATLYWYQQILGQGPKLLIQFQNNGVVDDSQLPKDRFSAERLKGVDSTLKIQPAKLEDSAVYLCASSFGQGLAPNYGYTFGSGTRLTVV.

The rearrangement uses TRBV6-5 and TRBJ2-1, with D perhaps given as TRBD1 or TRBD2 (5 bases each). The V end was cut by 6 bases, the J end by 6 bases, with 18 bases between. Germline values: CDR1 MNHEY, CDR2 SVGAGI. The CDR3 loop spans 15 amino acids. Written as DNA, the CDR3 is TGTGCCAGCAGATTCTTGACGGGGCGCAGCAATGAGCAGTTCTTC. Its protein is CASRFLTGRSNEQFF.

This clone came up once. The chain combines TRBV6-1 with TRBJ2-2, with no clear D. CDR3 length: 12 amino acids. Germline V gives CDR1 MNHNS, CDR2 SASEGT. V lost 4 bases and J lost 6, with 6 bases in between. The CDR3 DNA reads TGTGCCAGCAGTGCGATGGCCGGGGAGCTGTTTTTT. Translating it yields CASSAMAGELFF.

The V gene is TRBV5-1, the J gene TRBJ2-3; 8 bases map to TRBD1. This CDR3 region has 16 residues. J gave up 3 bases and V 0 bases, and 6 bases lay outside the gene matches. CDR1 and CDR2 from the germline V gene are SGHRS and YFSETQ. The chain's CDR3 is CASSLVGQGATDTQYF. CDR3 nucleotides: TGCGCCAGCAGCTTGGTAGGTCAGGGGGCAACAGATACGCAGTATTTT.

The chain links TRBV18 to TRBJ2-6; 10 nucleotides agree with TRBD1. CDR1 is KGHSH and CDR2 is LQKENI in the germline V gene. The CDR3 contains 19 residues. V shed 2 bases, J shed 0 bases, and the junction held 7 bases outside the gene matches. CDR3 residues: CASSPTWTGGFSGANVLTF. The CDR3 bases are TGTGCCAGCTCACCAACTTGGACAGGGGGATTCTCTGGGGCCAACGTCCTGACTTTC.

V gene TRBV19 combines with J gene TRBJ2-7; unclear D gene. The V gene lost 4 bases and the J gene lost 0 bases, with 16 bases spanning the gap. This CDR3 region has 16 residues. CDR1 and CDR2 (germline): LNHDA, SQIVND (reference sequence). In DNA, the CDR3 is TGTGCCAGTAGTAAAGGCCGGGTGGGCAGCTCCTACGAGCAGTACTTC. This gives the protein CASSKGRVGSSYEQYF.

About this clone: The junction does not match germline at one end; this may be a read error. The J gene is TRBJ2-7, the V gene TRBV11-2; the D gene is possibly TRBD1 (6 bases). Germline V gives CDR1 SGHAT, CDR2 FQNNGV. The CDR3 runs 15 residues. The chain's CDR3 is CATSIGGRLRREQYF. CDR3 nucleotides: TGTGCCACCAGCATAGGGGGACGCCTCCGGCGGGAGCAGTACTTC.

The chain carries TRBV28 and TRBJ2-7; the D gene is possibly TRBD1 (6 bases). V gave up 2 bases and J gave up 6 bases, with 20 bases separating them. This CDR3 is built from 16 residues. The germline CDR1 and CDR2 sequences are MDHEN and SYDVKM. The chain's CDR3 is CASSLDPRQASGEQYF. In DNA, the CDR3 is TGTGCCAGCAGTTTAGATCCGAGACAGGCATCCGGCGAGCAGTACTTC. The whole variable domain, filled in from reference TRBV28 and TRBJ2-7, reads DVKVTQSSRYLVKRTGEKVFLECVQDMDHENMFWYRQDPGLGLRLIYFSYDVKMKEKGDIPEGYSVSREKKERFSLILESASTNQTSMYLCASSLDPRQASGEQYFGPGTRLTVT.

V usage is TRBV11-2 and J usage is TRBJ2-7, with TRBD1 as a possible D gene (6 bases). V dropped 5 bases and J dropped 2 bases, with 16 bases sitting between them. The CDR3 totals 15 residues. From germline, CDR1 is SGHAT and CDR2 FQNNGV. The CDR3 bases are TGTGCCAGCAGCCCCCTCAGGGGCAGACCCTACGAGCAGTACTTC. Translating it yields CASSPLRGRPYEQYF. Filled out from reference TRBV11-2 and TRBJ2-7, the complete variable domain reads EAGVAQSPRYKIIEKRQSVAFWCNPISGHATLYWYQQILGQGPKLLIQFQNNGVVDDSQLPKDRFSAERLKGVDSTLKIQPAKLEDSAVYLCASSPLRGRPYEQYFGPGTRLTVT.

This rearrangement joins TRBV27 to TRBJ1-2; D is uncertain. Germline loops: CDR1 MNHEY, CDR2 SMNVEV (reference sequence). Trimming pared 6 bases from V and 8 bases from J, leaving 16 bases between. This CDR3 has 13 amino acids. The CDR3 DNA reads TGTGCCAGCAGCACAGCTCCGGGTAGCGGCTACACCTTC. Protein: CASSTAPGSGYTF.

This chain connects TRBV21-1 to TRBJ2-1; the listed D gene, TRBD2, was not tested against the DNA. TRBV21-1 is a pseudogene. The CDR3 sequence is 19 residues long. Here the CDR3 DNA reads TGTGCCAGCAGCACACTGACTAGCGGACGGACGGTACTAGGGGATGAGCAGTTCTTC. Translated, it gives CASSTLTSGRTVLGDEQFF.

This chain uses TRBV5-6 with TRBJ2-2, with 8 bases lining up with TRBD1. Germline values: CDR1 SGHDT, CDR2 YYEEEE. V shed 5 bases and J 13 bases; nucleotides not matched to a gene: 10. The CDR3 sequence is 13 residues long. CDR3 in amino acids: CASRKTGTGGLFF. Written as DNA, the CDR3 is TGTGCCAGCAGGAAGACCGGGACAGGAGGGCTGTTTTTT.

This clone was observed a handful of times. The CDR3 region is CAWSKSIYGYTF. For the CDR3, the DNA is TGTGCCTGGAGTAAAAGTATCTATGGCTACACCTTC. The chain joins TRBV30 to TRBJ1-2; D remains unclear. Deletions cut 2 bases from V and 4 bases from J, with 8 bases between. The CDR3 extends over 12 amino acids. From germline, CDR1 is GTSNPN and CDR2 SVGIG (reference sequence).

V is TRBV11-2 and J is TRBJ2-7; D gene uncertain. V shed 1 base and J shed 5 bases, with 12 bases lying between them. This CDR3 spans 14 amino acids. Germline CDR1 SGHAT, CDR2 FQNNGV. CDR3 protein: CASSLGRSGHEQYF. The CDR3 nucleotides are TGTGCCAGCAGCTTAGGGCGGTCAGGCCACGAGCAGTACTTC.

This chain uses TRBV28 with TRBJ2-7, with TRBD1 matching over 8 bases. The CDR3 length is 13 residues. CDR1 MDHEN and CDR2 SYDVKM come from the germline V gene. The V segment lost 6 bases and the J segment 3 bases; nucleotides outside the gene matches: 4. Written as DNA, the CDR3 is TGTGCCAGCAGGTCAGGGGGCAGCTACGAGCAGTACTTC. Translating gives CASRSGGSYEQYF.

This clone has only one observation. The chain is built from TRBV7-2 and TRBJ2-5, with 9 bases identical to TRBD1. CDR3 length: 16 amino acids. V was clipped by 5 bases and J by 7 bases; unmatched bases: 14. Per the germline V gene, CDR1 is SGHTA and CDR2 is FQGNSA. CDR3 loop: CASSEQGAGPPGTQYF. The DNA of the CDR3 is TGTGCCAGCAGCGAACAGGGGGCGGGTCCCCCGGGGACCCAGTACTTC.

This chain links TRBV2 with TRBJ2-1, with D perhaps TRBD1 or TRBD2 (6 bases each). The CDR3 loop spans 14 amino acids. The V gene's germline CDR1 is SNHLY and CDR2 FYNNEI. Trimming removed 8 bases from V and 9 bases from J, with 20 bases in between. The CDR3 sequence: CASGSAGRGGEQFF. CDR3 DNA: TGTGCCAGCGGGTCCGCGGGCAGGGGAGGTGAGCAGTTCTTC.

The V and J genes are TRBV15 and TRBJ2-1; 8 bases agree with TRBD1. The V and J ends lost 4 bases and 4 bases, in that order; junction bases with no gene match: 9. The germline gives CDR1 LNHNV, CDR2 YYDKDF (reference sequence). The CDR3 runs 16 residues. CDR3 loop: CATSITQGAGYNEQFF. The CDR3 nucleotides are TGTGCCACCAGCATTACGCAGGGGGCGGGTTACAATGAGCAGTTCTTC.

The chain has TRBV7-2 and TRBJ2-5; 11 bases match TRBD2. CDR3 length: 18 amino acids. V dropped 5 bases and J dropped 4; count of bases not matched to a gene: 15. In germline, CDR1 is SGHTA, CDR2 FQGNSA. The CDR3 DNA reads as TGTGCCAGCAGCCTCCATTCTAGCGGGGGGATCCGGGTAGAGACCCAGTACTTC. Protein: CASSLHSSGGIRVETQYF.

This clone was seen only a few times. V and J are TRBV7-7 and TRBJ1-2; possibly TRBD1 for D (6 bases). CDR1 is SSHAT and CDR2 is FNYEAQ in the germline V gene (reference sequence). CDR3 length equals 11 residues. The ends were cut back, 5 bases at V and 9 bases at J, with 10 bases in the middle. CDR3 in DNA: TGTGCCAGCAGCCCCGGGACAAGCTACACCTTC. It encodes CASSPGTSYTF.

The rearrangement links TRBV7-8 to TRBJ2-2, with D perhaps matching TRBD2 (6 bases). Germline CDR1 SGHVS, CDR2 FQNEAQ. Trimming stripped 3 bases from V and 1 base from J, with 12 bases between. The CDR3 is 16 amino acids. The CDR3 is CASSFGGGGNTGELFF. Here the CDR3 DNA reads TGTGCCAGCAGCTTTGGGGGAGGAGGGAACACCGGGGAGCTGTTTTTT.